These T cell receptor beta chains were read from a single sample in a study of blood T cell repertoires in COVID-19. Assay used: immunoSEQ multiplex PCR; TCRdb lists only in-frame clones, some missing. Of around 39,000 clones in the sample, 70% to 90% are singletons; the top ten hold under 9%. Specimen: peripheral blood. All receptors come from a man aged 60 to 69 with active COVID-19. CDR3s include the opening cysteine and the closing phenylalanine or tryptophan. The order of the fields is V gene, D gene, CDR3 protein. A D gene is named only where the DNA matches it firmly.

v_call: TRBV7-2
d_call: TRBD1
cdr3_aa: CASSFGQGAQPQHF

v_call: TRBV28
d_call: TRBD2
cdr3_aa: CASSPWDFRLAGANTGELFF

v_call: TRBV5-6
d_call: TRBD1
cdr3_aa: CASSFGTGTYEQYF

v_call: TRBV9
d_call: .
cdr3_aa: CASSFGPGGYEQYF

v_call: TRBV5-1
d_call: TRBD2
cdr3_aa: CASSDAFLAGADTQYF

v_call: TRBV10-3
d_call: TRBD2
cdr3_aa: CAIKLGGTTLEGETQYF

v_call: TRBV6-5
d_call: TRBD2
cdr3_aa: CASLGGTSGSGGQFF

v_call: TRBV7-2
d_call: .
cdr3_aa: CASSFRDTEAFF

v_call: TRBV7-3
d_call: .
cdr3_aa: CASSLSTVLSPGYTF

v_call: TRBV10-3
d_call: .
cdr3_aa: CAISESLTRGEQYF

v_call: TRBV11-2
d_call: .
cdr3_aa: CASSLGWTSYEQYF

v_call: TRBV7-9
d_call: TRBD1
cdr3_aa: CASSLGLGQTNTEAFF

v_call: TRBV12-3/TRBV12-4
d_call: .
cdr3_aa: CASSLQDTQYF

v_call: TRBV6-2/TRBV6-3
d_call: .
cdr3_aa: CASSYRGGQPQHF

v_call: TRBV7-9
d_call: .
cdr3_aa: CASSSDYFGGVF

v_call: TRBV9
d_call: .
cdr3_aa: CASSAWRQAPSYTF

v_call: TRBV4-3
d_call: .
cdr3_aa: CASSQEVAGGPQHF

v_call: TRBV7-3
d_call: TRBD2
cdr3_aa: CASSLGLAGGSSYNEQFF

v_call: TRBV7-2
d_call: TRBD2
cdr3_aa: CASSPSGTFSYEQYF

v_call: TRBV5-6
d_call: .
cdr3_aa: CASSLGTWGEAFF

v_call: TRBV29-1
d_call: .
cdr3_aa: CSVEGFVLGGNSGYNEQFF

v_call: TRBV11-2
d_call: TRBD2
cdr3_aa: CASSFGGGEQFF

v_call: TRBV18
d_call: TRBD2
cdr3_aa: CASSPGTRGLDTQYF

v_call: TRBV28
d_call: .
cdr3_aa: CASSIRDKVEQYF

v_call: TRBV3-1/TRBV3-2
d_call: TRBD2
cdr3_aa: CASSQGGLAGREQFF

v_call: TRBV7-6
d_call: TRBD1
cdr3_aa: CASSLGRFRDRSNTEAFF

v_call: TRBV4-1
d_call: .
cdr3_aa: CASSRTGGSYEQYF

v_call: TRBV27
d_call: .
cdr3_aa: CASSPIDRPSSGNTIYF

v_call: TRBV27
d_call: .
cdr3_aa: CASSLSPGVGTEAFF

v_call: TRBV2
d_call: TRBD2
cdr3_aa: CASSEGLAGGYIQYF

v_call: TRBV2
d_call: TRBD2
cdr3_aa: CASRTGTSGYNEQFF

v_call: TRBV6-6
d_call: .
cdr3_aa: CASSYNGLQRATEAFF

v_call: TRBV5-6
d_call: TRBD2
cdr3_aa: CASSFLAGGRESTDTQYF

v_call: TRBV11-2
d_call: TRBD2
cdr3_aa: CASSLRGGGLAEGDTQYF

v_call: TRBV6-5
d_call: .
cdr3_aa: CASRRGAHGSPLHF

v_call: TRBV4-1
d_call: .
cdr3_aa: CASSQEGLYNEQFF

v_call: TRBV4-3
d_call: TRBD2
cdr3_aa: CASSQARAGLAGDRQYF

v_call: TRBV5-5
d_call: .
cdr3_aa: CASSLVGGDNSPLHF

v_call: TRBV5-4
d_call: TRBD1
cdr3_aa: CASSFRDRVHEQYF

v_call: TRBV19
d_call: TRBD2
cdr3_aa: CASSMSLAESYEQYF

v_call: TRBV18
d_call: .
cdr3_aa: CASSSGYDSPLHF

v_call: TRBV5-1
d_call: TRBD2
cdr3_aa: CASSSTSGTNTGELFF

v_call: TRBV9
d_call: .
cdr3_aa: CASSVEGGSYNEQFF

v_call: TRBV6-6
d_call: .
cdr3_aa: CASRPIGLDEQFF

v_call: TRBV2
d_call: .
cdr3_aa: CASAGYGADTQYF

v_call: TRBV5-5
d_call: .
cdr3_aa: CASSREDSHYEQYF

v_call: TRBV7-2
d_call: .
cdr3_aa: CASSLGGHNEQFF

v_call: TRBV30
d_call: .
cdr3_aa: CAGGPQGKGSPLHF

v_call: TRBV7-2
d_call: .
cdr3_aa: CASIQVPASNEQFF

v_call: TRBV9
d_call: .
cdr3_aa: CASSVDRNTGELFF

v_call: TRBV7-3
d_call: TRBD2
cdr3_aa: CASSRTSPTGELFF

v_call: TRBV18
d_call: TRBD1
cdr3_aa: CASSTGTDEKLFF

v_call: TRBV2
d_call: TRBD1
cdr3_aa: CASSEIGGGAGAFF

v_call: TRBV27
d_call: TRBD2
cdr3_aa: CASSPGTSAYNEQFF

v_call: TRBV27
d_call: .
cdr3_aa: CASRTGIDTQYF

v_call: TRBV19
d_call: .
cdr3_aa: CASTLRGSTDTQYF

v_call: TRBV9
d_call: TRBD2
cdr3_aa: CASSDSRTGGLAWLSTDTQYF

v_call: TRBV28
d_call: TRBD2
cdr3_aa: CASRPGLAGDEQYF

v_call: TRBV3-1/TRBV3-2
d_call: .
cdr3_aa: CASSLTGGSEAFF

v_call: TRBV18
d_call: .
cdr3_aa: CASSRQQETQYF